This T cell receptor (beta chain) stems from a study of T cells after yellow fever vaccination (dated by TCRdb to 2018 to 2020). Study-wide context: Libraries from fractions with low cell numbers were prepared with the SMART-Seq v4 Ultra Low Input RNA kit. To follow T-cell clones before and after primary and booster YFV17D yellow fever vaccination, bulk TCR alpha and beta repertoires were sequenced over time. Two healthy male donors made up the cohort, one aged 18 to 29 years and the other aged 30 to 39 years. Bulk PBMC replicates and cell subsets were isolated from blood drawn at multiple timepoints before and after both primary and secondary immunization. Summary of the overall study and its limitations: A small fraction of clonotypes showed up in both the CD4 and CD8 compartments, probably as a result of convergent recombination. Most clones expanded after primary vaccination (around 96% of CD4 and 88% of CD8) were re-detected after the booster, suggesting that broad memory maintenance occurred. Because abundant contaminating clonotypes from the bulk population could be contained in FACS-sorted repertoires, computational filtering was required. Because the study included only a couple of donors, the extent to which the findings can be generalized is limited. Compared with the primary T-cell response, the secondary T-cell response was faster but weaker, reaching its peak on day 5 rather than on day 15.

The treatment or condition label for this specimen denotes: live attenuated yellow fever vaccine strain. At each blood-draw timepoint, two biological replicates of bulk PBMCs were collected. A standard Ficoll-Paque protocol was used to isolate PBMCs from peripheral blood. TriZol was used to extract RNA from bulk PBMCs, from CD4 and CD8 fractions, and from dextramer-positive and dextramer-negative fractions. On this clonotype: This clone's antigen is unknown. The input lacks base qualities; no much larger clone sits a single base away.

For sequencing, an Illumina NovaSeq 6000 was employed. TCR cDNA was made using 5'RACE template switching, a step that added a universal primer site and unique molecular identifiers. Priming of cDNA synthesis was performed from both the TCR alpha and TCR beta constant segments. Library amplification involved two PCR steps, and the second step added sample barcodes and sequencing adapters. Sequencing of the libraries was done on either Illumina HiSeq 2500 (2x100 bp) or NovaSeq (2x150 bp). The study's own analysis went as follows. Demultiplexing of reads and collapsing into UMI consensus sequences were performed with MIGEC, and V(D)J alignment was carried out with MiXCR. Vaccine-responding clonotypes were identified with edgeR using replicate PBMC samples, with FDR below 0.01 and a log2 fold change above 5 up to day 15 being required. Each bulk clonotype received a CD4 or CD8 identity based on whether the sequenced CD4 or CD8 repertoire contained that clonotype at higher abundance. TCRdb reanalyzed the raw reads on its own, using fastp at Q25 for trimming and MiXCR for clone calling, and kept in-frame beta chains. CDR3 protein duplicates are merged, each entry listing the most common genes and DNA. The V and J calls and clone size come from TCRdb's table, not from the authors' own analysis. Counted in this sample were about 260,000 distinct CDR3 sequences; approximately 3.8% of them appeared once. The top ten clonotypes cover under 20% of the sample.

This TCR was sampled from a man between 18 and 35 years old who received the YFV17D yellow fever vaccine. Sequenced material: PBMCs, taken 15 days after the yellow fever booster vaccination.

The CDR3 protein: CASSQRGTGSGTDTQYF. In nucleotide form, the sequence is TGCGCCAGCAGCCAGAGGGGGACCGGGAGTGGGACAGATACGCAGTATTTT. Recombination linked TRBV4-1 to TRBJ2-3, with the D call tentatively TRBD1 or TRBD2, each fitting 6 bases. The CDR1 and CDR2 encoded by the germline V gene are MGHRA and YSYEKL. The V end loses 3 bases and the J end loses 3 bases, and a stretch of 19 bases separates them. Its CDR3 holds 17 amino acids, cysteine through phenylalanine. Only the CDR3 part of the read is kept: 51 bases, read in frame from the first base.